The T cell receptor (beta chain) under discussion was sequenced for a study of T cells in Graves' hyperthyroidism and ophthalmopathy. In patients aged 18 to 65, hyperthyroidism was newly diagnosed, with duration under 2 months. Together with thyroid ultrasound, orbital computed tomography, serum thyroxine and TRAb, clinical symptoms were used for diagnoses. The CDR3 regions of TCR beta were amplified from RNA transcripts. Initially, a first-round RT-PCR of the TCR CDR3 employed the HTBI primer set. TCRdb independently ran MiXCR on the multiplex PCR reads; one entry per CDR3 protein. Of hundreds of thousands of distinct CDR3 sequences in the sample, just over 35% were seen once. Germline values: CDR1 MDHEN, CDR2 SYDVKM. V lost 5 bases, J lost 2 bases, and 16 bases lay in between. The CDR3 extends over 15 amino acids.

Sequencing used blood. V is TRBV28 and J is TRBJ2-7; D is possibly TRBD1 or TRBD2 (6 bases each). The TCR originated in a woman in her thirties or forties with Graves' hyperthyroidism. This CDR3 is CASSPLRDTAYEQYF. The CDR3, as DNA: TGTGCCAGCAGTCCGCTGCGGGACACCGCCTACGAGCAGTACTTC.